A selection of T cell receptor beta chains follows, all from one sample in a study of blood T cell repertoires in COVID-19. Measured with immunoSEQ multiplex PCR; TCRdb has only the in-frame clones, and not every one. The sample yields fewer than 150,000 clones, around 83% seen once. The sample comprised peripheral blood. Every receptor here comes from a human donor in a cohort sampled during active COVID-19. Both conserved end residues are part of each CDR3. D genes are given only for firm matches. Clone size is shown for a subset of rows, as once, few, many or a class of expanded clone.

>TRBV3-1/TRBV3-2|TRBJ1-2|-|-
CASGPGVLNYGYTF
TGTGCCTCAGGGCCGGGGGTCCTTAACTATGGCTACACCTTC
>TRBV5-4|TRBJ2-7|TRBD1|-
CASSLDRGREEQYF
TGTGCCAGCAGCTTAGACAGGGGGCGGGAGGAGCAGTACTTC
>TRBV4-3|TRBJ2-1|TRBD2|-
CASSQDRGTNRRSSYNEQFF
TGCGCCAGCAGCCAAGATCGCGGGACTAATAGGCGAAGCTCCTACAATGAGCAGTTCTTC
>TRBV27|TRBJ1-5|TRBD1|-
CASTPAGGILQPQHF
TGTGCCAGCACCCCGGCAGGGGGTATACTTCAGCCCCAGCATTTT
>TRBV19|TRBJ1-6|-|-
CASSTITGKSPLHF
TGTGCCAGTAGTACCATCACAGGGAAATCACCCCTCCACTTT
>TRBV2|TRBJ2-1|-|-
CASSDDTNNEQFF
TGTGCCAGCAGTGACGACACGAACAATGAGCAGTTCTTC
>TRBV27|TRBJ1-6|TRBD1|-
CASRDRVSYNSPLHF
TGTGCCAGCAGAGACAGGGTCAGCTATAATTCACCCCTCCACTTT
>TRBV7-8|TRBJ1-5|-|once
CASSPREPGFHQPQHF
TGTGCCAGCAGCCCCAGAGAGCCCGGGTTTCATCAGCCCCAGCATTTT
>TRBV6-5|TRBJ2-1|-|-
CASSLTSGYNEQFF
TGTGCCAGCAGTTTAACGTCAGGGTACAATGAGCAGTTCTTC
>TRBV19|TRBJ2-2|-|-
CASSIGVVNTGELFF
TGTGCCAGTAGTATCGGGGTAGTTAACACCGGGGAGCTGTTTTTT
>TRBV3-1/TRBV3-2|TRBJ1-2|TRBD1|-
CASSQESSGGFAAGYTF
TGTGCCAGCAGCCAGGAAAGTTCAGGGGGATTCGCTGCTGGCTACACCTTC
>TRBV10-3|TRBJ2-5|TRBD1|-
CAISQDRGIGETQYF
TGTGCCATCAGCCAGGACAGGGGGATAGGAGAGACCCAGTACTTC
>TRBV7-9|TRBJ2-5|-|-
CASIRGGQETQYF
TGTGCCAGCATTCGAGGGGGCCAAGAGACCCAGTACTTC
>TRBV5-1|TRBJ1-1|-|-
CASSSNTGSEAFF
TGCGCCAGCAGCTCGAATACAGGGTCTGAAGCTTTCTTT
>TRBV30|TRBJ1-1|TRBD1|-
CAWSVLGRGAFF
TGTGCCTGGAGTGTACTTGGCAGGGGGGCTTTCTTT
>TRBV18|TRBJ2-5|-|-
CASSALQETQYF
TGTGCCAGCTCAGCTCTACAAGAGACCCAGTACTTC
>TRBV6-5|TRBJ2-5|TRBD1|-
CASSKDRVEGETQYF
TGTGCCAGCAGTAAGGACAGGGTAGAGGGGGAGACCCAGTACTTC
>TRBV7-2|TRBJ1-5|TRBD1|many
CASSQTGGNQPQHF
TGTGCCAGCAGCCAAACAGGGGGGAACCAGCCCCAGCATTTT
>TRBV7-2|TRBJ2-1|TRBD2|-
CASSEGLAGSYNEQFF
TGTGCCAGCAGCGAGGGGCTAGCGGGGTCCTACAATGAGCAGTTCTTC
>TRBV5-5|TRBJ2-2|TRBD2|-
CAAQRDLGGELFF
TGTGCCGCCCAGCGGGACCTCGGAGGGGAGCTGTTTTTT
>TRBV5-4|TRBJ1-1|TRBD1|-
CASSLPLRTGSDTEAFF
TGTGCCAGCAGCTTGCCCCTTCGGACAGGGTCGGACACTGAAGCTTTCTTT
>TRBV18|TRBJ2-1|-|-
CASSPGRGWEQFF
TGTGCCAGCTCACCAGGCAGGGGTTGGGAGCAGTTCTTC
>TRBV5-1|TRBJ2-3|-|-
CASNEVGDTQYF
TGCGCCAGCAACGAGGTAGGCGATACGCAGTATTTT
>TRBV12-3/TRBV12-4|TRBJ1-2|TRBD1|-
CASRPTGGYGYTF
TGTGCCAGCAGACCAACAGGGGGCTATGGCTACACCTTC
>TRBV2|TRBJ1-5|-|-
CASSEGEGQPQHF
TGTGCCAGCAGTGAAGGGGAGGGGCAGCCCCAGCATTTT
>TRBV7-2|TRBJ1-1|-|-
CASSLDRVGEAFF
TGTGCCAGCAGCTTAGACAGGGTTGGCGAAGCTTTCTTT
>TRBV5-4|TRBJ2-2|TRBD1|-
CASSRTGTGGAGTGELFF
TGTGCCAGCAGCCGAACCGGGACAGGGGGCGCCGGGACCGGGGAGCTGTTTTTT
>TRBV10-3|TRBJ2-2|TRBD2|once
CAISEAGGRTGELFF
TGTGCCATCAGTGAGGCGGGGGGGCGAACCGGGGAGCTGTTTTTT
>TRBV3-1/TRBV3-2|TRBJ2-5|TRBD2|-
CASSQIASGTLRTQYF
TGTGCCAGCAGCCAGATCGCTAGCGGGACGCTCCGTACCCAGTACTTC
>TRBV5-1|TRBJ2-1|TRBD2|-
CASSPIAGVVHEQFF
TGCGCCAGCAGCCCCATAGCGGGAGTGGTGCATGAGCAGTTCTTC
>TRBV5-4|TRBJ2-3|TRBD2|-
CASSQRLAGGLTDTQYF
TGTGCCAGCAGCCAGAGACTAGCGGGGGGCCTGACAGATACGCAGTATTTT
>TRBV12-3/TRBV12-4|TRBJ2-5|TRBD1|once
CASSFRDRETQYF
TGTGCCAGCAGTTTCCGGGACAGAGAGACCCAGTACTTC
>TRBV7-8|TRBJ2-1|-|-
CASSLYSRGATYNEQFF
TGTGCCAGCAGCTTATATTCTCGGGGGGCTACCTACAATGAGCAGTTCTTC
>TRBV6-5|TRBJ2-7|TRBD2|-
CASRAGPYEQYF
TGTGCCAGCCGAGCGGGGCCCTACGAGCAGTACTTC
>TRBV7-9|TRBJ1-1|-|once
CASSLGIGGEAFF
TGTGCCAGCAGCTTAGGTATCGGGGGTGAAGCTTTCTTT
>TRBV6-5|TRBJ1-4|TRBD1|many
CASREGTGSEKLFF
TGTGCCAGCAGGGAGGGGACAGGGAGTGAAAAACTGTTTTTT
>TRBV27|TRBJ1-6|-|once
CASSPSTASPLHF
TGTGCCAGCAGTCCCTCGACAGCTTCACCCCTCCACTTT
>TRBV19|TRBJ2-2|-|-
CASSFRGTLNTGELFF
TGTGCCAGTAGTTTTAGGGGGACACTAAACACCGGGGAGCTGTTTTTT
>TRBV7-2|TRBJ2-7|-|-
CASNRNTYEQYF
TGTGCCAGCAACAGAAATACCTACGAGCAGTACTTC
>TRBV7-8|TRBJ1-2|-|-
CASSRDYNYGYTF
TGTGCCAGCAGCCGGGACTACAACTATGGCTACACCTTC